Shown below are 28 T cell receptor beta chains from a single sample sequenced in a study of cytomegalovirus exposure and HLA in healthy donors. Primers for the PCR totalled 60 Vbeta and 13 Jbeta. Repertoires were generated with immunoSEQ multiplex PCR, while TCRdb's copy carries only in-frame clones and drops some. Of about 120,000 clones detected, 70% to 80% appear once; the ten largest clones hold roughly 10%. Sequenced: PBMCs. The receptors were gathered from a woman aged 50 to 65 in good health and CMV-seropositive.

The table lists this clone with a few counts. The chain combines TRBV19 with TRBJ2-5, with TRBD1 as a possible D gene (6 bases). CDR1 and CDR2 (germline): LNHDA, SQIVND (reference sequence). The CDR3 covers 16 residues. V was pared by 5 bases and J by 1 base, with 17 bases between. In nucleotides, the CDR3 is TGTGCCAGTAGTGTGAGGACAGCTCTTACCCAAGAGACCCAGTACTTC. This sequence encodes CASSVRTALTQETQYF.

This rearrangement joins TRBV10-1 to TRBJ1-1; 8 bases line up with TRBD1. From germline, CDR1 is WNHNN and CDR2 SYGVQD (reference sequence). CDR3 length: 17 amino acids. V gave up 11 bases and J gave up 0 bases; unmatched junction bases: 17. The CDR3 DNA follows: TGCGCCTGGGTAACCACGGACAGGGTAAAACTGAACACTGAAGCTTTCTTT. Residues: CAWVTTDRVKLNTEAFF.

The table lists this clone with a count of one. The chain employs TRBV6-5 and TRBJ1-6; D perhaps matches TRBD1 (5 bases). The V end lost 0 bases, the J end lost 4 bases, and 10 bases lay between the germline ends. Germline CDR1 reads MNHEY; CDR2 reads SVGAGI. The CDR3 is 16 residues long. The CDR3 coding sequence is TGTGCCAGCAGTTACTCCATGGGGCAATATAATTCACCCCTCCACTTT. This sequence encodes CASSYSMGQYNSPLHF.

The chain carries TRBV19 and TRBJ2-7, with TRBD1 as a possible D gene (6 bases). The CDR3 loop spans 15 amino acids. CDR1 is LNHDA and CDR2 is SQIVND in the germline V gene (reference sequence). Trimming pared 4 bases from V and 2 bases from J, leaving 15 bases between. CDR3 sequence (DNA): TGTGCCAGTAGTACTGAGACAGGCCCAACCTACGAGCAGTACTTC. Amino acid sequence: CASSTETGPTYEQYF.

This clone was observed a few times. The rearrangement uses TRBV4-2 and TRBJ2-7; 10 bases fit TRBD1. The germline CDR1 and CDR2 sequences are LGHNA and YNFKEQ. The CDR3 covers 15 residues. V trimming: 3 bases; J trimming: 0 bases; junction bases outside the gene matches: 2. CDR3 loop: CASSQGQGSSYEQYF. DNA of the CDR3: TGTGCCAGCAGCCAGGGACAGGGGAGCTCCTACGAGCAGTACTTC.

CDR3 coding DNA: TGCGCCAGCAGCTTAGAACCCGGGACAAAGAACTATGGCTACACCTTC. This translates into CASSLEPGTKNYGYTF. This rearrangement joins TRBV5-1 to TRBJ1-2, with D possibly being TRBD1 (6 bases). This CDR3 has 16 amino acids. Trimming took off 2 bases at V and 2 bases at J, with 16 bases between the two ends. The germline CDR1 and CDR2 sequences are SGHRS and YFSETQ.

The V call is TRBV5-6, the J call TRBJ2-2; 7 nucleotides line up with TRBD1. CDR1 is SGHDT, CDR2 YYEEEE, per germline. Trimming at V came to 0 bases and at J to 7 bases, leaving 6 bases not matched to a gene. There are 15 residues in the CDR3. CDR3 nucleotide sequence: TGTGCCAGCAGCTTGGGAGACAGGGAAAACGGGGAGCTGTTTTTT. Amino acids: CASSLGDRENGELFF.

The genes are TRBV7-9 and TRBJ1-3, with D hard to call. V was pared by 3 bases and J by 4 bases, with 7 bases between. This CDR3 region has 13 residues. In germline, CDR1 is SEHNR, CDR2 FQNEAQ (reference sequence). CDR3 amino acids: CASSFNTGNTIYF. The CDR3 nucleotides read TGTGCCAGCAGCTTTAACACGGGAAACACCATATATTTT.

The chain has TRBV6-5 and TRBJ1-4; 10 nucleotides align to TRBD1. Losses at the gene ends were 2 bases for V and 6 bases for J; bases not matched to a gene: 0. CDR1 and CDR2 from the germline V gene are MNHEY and SVGAGI. The CDR3 has 14 residues. The CDR3 region has the DNA TGTGCCAGCAGTTACGGACAGGGGGATGAAAAACTGTTTTTT. Protein product: CASSYGQGDEKLFF.

Details on this clone: The sample holds other DNA sequences that translate to the same CDR3. CDR3 in amino acids: CASSFSQGNEQFF. CDR3 sequence (DNA): TGTGCCAGCAGCTTCTCCCAGGGGAATGAGCAGTTCTTC. J is TRBJ2-1 and V is TRBV7-9, with a tentative D call TRBD1 (6 bases). The CDR3 totals 13 residues. Germline lookup yields CDR1 SEHNR and CDR2 FQNEAQ (reference sequence). V was cut by 3 bases and J by 7 bases, with 10 bases left in between.

The rearrangement links TRBV7-3 to TRBJ1-2; tentatively, D is TRBD1 (5 bases). From germline, CDR1 is SGHTA and CDR2 FQGTGA. Trimming cost V 4 bases and J 2 bases, with 20 bases left between them. The CDR3 contains 17 residues. CDR3 residues: CASSSARRGEENYGYTF. The CDR3 DNA reads as TGTGCCAGCAGCTCAGCCCGGCGGGGGGAGGAGAACTATGGCTACACCTTC.

This clone came up a few times. The chain combines TRBV2 with TRBJ2-5; D is undetermined. Germline lookup yields CDR1 SNHLY and CDR2 FYNNEI. This CDR3 spans 13 amino acids. Trimming took off 6 bases at V and 4 bases at J, with 12 bases between the two ends. The CDR3 DNA sequence: TGTGCCAGCAGGGCCCCGTTCGTAGAGACCCAGTACTTC. This translates into CASRAPFVETQYF. Variable domain in full (rest from reference TRBV2 and TRBJ2-5): EPEVTQTPSHQVTQMGQEVILRCVPISNHLYFYWYRQILGQKVEFLVSFYNNEISEKSEIFDDQFSVERPDGSNFTLKIRSTKLEDSAMYFCASRAPFVETQYFGPGTRLLVL.

This clone was recorded once. The chain couples TRBV7-2 to TRBJ1-5, with 10 bases matching TRBD1. The germline gives CDR1 SGHTA, CDR2 FQGNSA. The CDR3 is made up of 17 amino acids. The V gene end was trimmed by 4 bases and the J gene end by 0 bases; junction bases not matched to a gene: 6. The CDR3 bases are TGTGCCAGCAGCTGGACAGGGGGGGGATATAGCAATCAGCCCCAGCATTTT. Protein product: CASSWTGGGYSNQPQHF.

This rearrangement joins TRBV7-9 to TRBJ2-1; 9 bases line up with TRBD2. This CDR3 has 15 residues. The V gene's germline CDR1 is SEHNR and CDR2 FQNEAQ (reference sequence). The V segment lost 0 bases and the J segment 8 bases; nucleotides outside the gene matches: 5. The CDR3 DNA follows: TGTGCCAGCAGCTTAGCGTTGGGACTAGCTCATGAGCAGTTCTTC. Amino acids: CASSLALGLAHEQFF.

The genes are TRBV5-1 and TRBJ1-1, with 7 positions matching TRBD1. V lost 4 bases and J lost 2; bases outside the gene matches: 2. The CDR3 extends over 13 amino acids. The germline V gene encodes CDR1 SGHRS and CDR2 YFSETQ. The CDR3: CASSRTGNTEAFF. The CDR3 nucleotides read TGCGCCAGCAGCAGGACAGGTAACACTGAAGCTTTCTTT.

Written as DNA, the CDR3 is TGTGCCAGCAGCCACAATAGCCTCCGGCTCTGGGAGACCCAGTACTTC. It translates to CASSHNSLRLWETQYF. The chain carries TRBV7-9 and TRBJ2-5, with no clear D. There are 16 residues in the CDR3. The germline V gene has CDR1 SEHNR and CDR2 FQNEAQ (reference sequence). Deletions cut 5 bases from V and 5 bases from J, with 21 bases between.

The V gene is TRBV10-2, the J gene TRBJ2-5, with D uncertain. The CDR3 contains 14 residues. CDR1 WSHSY and CDR2 SAAADI come from the germline V gene. V was cut by 0 bases and J by 5 bases, with 10 bases left in between. In DNA form, the CDR3 reads TGCGCCAGCAGTGAGTCTTTCCCGCGGGAGACCCAGTACTTC. Its protein product is CASSESFPRETQYF.

This chain links TRBV7-2 with TRBJ2-3; 9 bases are a match to TRBD1. This CDR3 spans 12 amino acids. Per germline, CDR1 SGHTA and CDR2 FQGNSA. With 4 bases clipped from V and 14 bases from J, the junction kept 7 bases outside the gene matches. The CDR3 is CASSSGQGLLYF. CDR3 coding DNA: TGTGCCAGCAGCTCCGGACAGGGGCTACTGTATTTT. Supplemented by reference TRBV7-2 and TRBJ2-3, the full variable domain reads GAGVSQSPSNKVTEKGKDVELRCDPISGHTALYWYRQSLGQGLEFLIYFQGNSAPDKSGLPSDRFSAERTGGSVSTLTIQRTQQEDSAVYLCASSSGQGLLYFGPGTRLTVL.

This chain links TRBV30 with TRBJ2-5, with D unresolved. The CDR3 sequence is 14 residues long. The V end lost 4 bases, the J end lost 7 bases, and 19 bases lay between the germline ends. Germline-derived CDR1 and CDR2 are GTSNPN and SVGIG (reference sequence). The CDR3: CAWMDFRSRVTQYF. CDR3 in DNA: TGTGCCTGGATGGATTTCAGGTCCAGAGTGACCCAGTACTTC.

This clone has only a few counts. The CDR3, as DNA: TGTGCCAGTAGTGGAGGCTACACAGATACGCAGTATTTT. Amino acid sequence: CASSGGYTDTQYF. The chain combines TRBV19 with TRBJ2-3; maybe TRBD2 (5 bases). CDR1 is LNHDA, CDR2 SQIVND, per germline (reference sequence). V was clipped by 5 bases and J by 2 bases, with 8 bases between them. The CDR3 spans 13 residues.

The V and J genes are TRBV12-5 and TRBJ2-1; 9 bases line up with TRBD2. Germline values: CDR1 LGHNT, CDR2 FRNRAP. The CDR3 has 16 residues. With V trimmed by 2 bases and J by 6 bases, 8 bases remained unmatched. Written as DNA, the CDR3 is TGTGCTAGTGGTTTGCGGGGACTAGCTATGGGCAATGAGCAGTTCTTC. It translates to CASGLRGLAMGNEQFF.

The sample holds one count of this clone. The CDR3 DNA sequence: TGTGCCAGCAGCCTCTCGATCGGGACTAGTAGCACAGATACGCAGTATTTT. This gives the protein CASSLSIGTSSTDTQYF. J is TRBJ2-3 and V is TRBV7-8, with 8 bases identical to TRBD2. J was trimmed by 0 bases and V by 5 bases; bases with no gene match: 10. CDR1 SGHVS and CDR2 FQNEAQ come from the germline V gene. The CDR3 has 17 amino acids.

The rearrangement joins TRBV7-6 to TRBJ2-1; possibly TRBD2 for D (6 bases). Germline V CDR1 and CDR2: SGHVS, FNYEAQ. This CDR3 has 16 amino acids. V shed 6 bases and J shed 0 bases, with 15 bases lying between them. The CDR3 sequence: CASRVTGDSSYNEQFF. The CDR3 DNA sequence: TGTGCCAGCAGGGTTACGGGGGATAGCTCCTACAATGAGCAGTTCTTC.

This chain links TRBV4-3 with TRBJ2-2; 12 positions match TRBD2. Unmatched junction bases numbered 8, after V lost 0 bases and J lost 3 bases. The germline gives CDR1 LGHNA, CDR2 YSLEER. CDR3 length: 19 residues. The CDR3 loop reads CASSQDVLAGGPDTGELFF. Here the CDR3 DNA reads TGCGCCAGCAGCCAAGACGTTCTAGCGGGAGGGCCAGACACCGGGGAGCTGTTTTTT.

The chain is built from TRBV7-2 and TRBJ2-7; 12 bases fit TRBD1. Germline trimming cut 9 bases from V and 5 bases from J; bases unmatched to any gene: 8. The CDR3 totals 14 residues. Germline values: CDR1 SGHTA, CDR2 FQGNSA. The CDR3 DNA reads TGTGCCAGTAAGGCCGGGACAGGGGGCCACGAGCAGTACTTC. It yields the protein CASKAGTGGHEQYF.

This clone appeared once. The CDR3 sequence: CASSAMLGGTGETQYF. CDR3 coding DNA: TGCGCCAGCAGCGCCATGCTTGGGGGGACAGGGGAGACCCAGTACTTC. The rearrangement links TRBV5-1 to TRBJ2-5; TRBD1 agrees at 9 bases. Per the germline V gene, CDR1 is SGHRS and CDR2 is YFSETQ. CDR3 length equals 16 residues. J gave up 5 bases and V 4 bases, and 12 bases lay outside the gene matches.

The CDR3 bases are TGTGCCAGCAGCCCGAGGCCGGGACTAGCTAACTACGAGCAGTACTTC. Its protein product is CASSPRPGLANYEQYF. The chain combines TRBV7-8 with TRBJ2-7; 9 nucleotides align to TRBD2. CDR3 size: 16 residues. Germline values: CDR1 SGHVS, CDR2 FQNEAQ. V dropped 5 bases and J dropped 3; count of bases not matched to a gene: 11.

V gene TRBV6-1 combines with J gene TRBJ2-2; 10 bases map to TRBD1. CDR1 is MNHNS, CDR2 SASEGT, per germline. The CDR3 is 14 residues long. The V gene end was trimmed by 7 bases and the J gene end by 5 bases; junction bases not matched to a gene: 4. CDR3 coding DNA: TGTGCCAGCACGGACAGGGGGTATACCGGGGAGCTGTTTTTT. Protein sequence: CASTDRGYTGELFF.